This entry is about one T cell receptor (beta chain). Its target is not known. The data stem from a study of OX40 agonist ivuxolimab in advanced cancers. For the study at large: Antecedent anti-PD-1, anti-PD-L1 or anti-CTLA-4 therapy was permissible, with about 39% having received some.

Overall study findings and caveats: The study did not work out the antigen specificity of the expanded peripheral T cells.

Produced via immunoSEQ multiplex PCR; TCRdb's table is partial and in-frame only. The sample consists of roughly 48,000 clones, about 80% of them appearing once. Germline-derived CDR1 and CDR2 are WNHNN and SYGVQD (reference sequence). This CDR3 region has 14 residues. The V and J ends lost 6 bases and 3 bases respectively, with 11 bases between them. V usage is TRBV10-1 and J usage is TRBJ2-2, with D hard to call. The specimen comprised CD4+ or CD8+ T cells sorted from blood, sampled in a trial of the OX40 agonist ivuxolimab. The TCR was taken from an adult with an advanced solid tumor such as melanoma, head and neck, liver or kidney cancer. DNA for the CDR3: TGCGCCAGCAGGGAAGGTCGGGACACCGGGGAGCTGTTTTTT. Its translation is CASREGRDTGELFF.